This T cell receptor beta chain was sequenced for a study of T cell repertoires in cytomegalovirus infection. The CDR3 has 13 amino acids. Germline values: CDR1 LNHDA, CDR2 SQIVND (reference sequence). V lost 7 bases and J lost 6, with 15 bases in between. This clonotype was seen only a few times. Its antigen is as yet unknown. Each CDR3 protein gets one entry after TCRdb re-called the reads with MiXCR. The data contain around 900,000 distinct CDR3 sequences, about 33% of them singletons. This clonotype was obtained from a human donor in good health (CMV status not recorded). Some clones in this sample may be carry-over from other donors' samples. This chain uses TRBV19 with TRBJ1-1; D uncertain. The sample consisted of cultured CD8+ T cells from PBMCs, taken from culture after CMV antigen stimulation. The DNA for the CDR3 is TGTGCCAGTACCCTGGTAGGGTGGCCTGAAGCTTTCTTT. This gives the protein CASTLVGWPEAFF.